The rows below give T cell receptor beta chains drawn from one sample of a study of T cell responses to AZD1222 COVID-19 vaccine. Generated by immunoSEQ multiplex PCR, the TCRdb table keeps only in-frame clones and is missing some. The sample has about 110,000 clones; 65% to 90% are singletons. Sequenced here: peripheral blood, sampled on day 0 of AZD1222 vaccination. The source is an adult in good health. The CDR3 runs from the conserved cysteine through the conserved F or W. The order of the fields is D gene, V gene, clone size, J gene, CDR3 protein, CDR3 DNA. The D gene is left open where the match is weak. Some rows mark clone size as missing; the rest say once, few, many or name a class of expanded clone.

TRBD2	TRBV18	NA	TRBJ2-2	CASSQRLAQNTGELFF	TGTGCCAGCTCACAGCGACTAGCGCAGAACACCGGGGAGCTGTTTTTT
NA	TRBV3-1/TRBV3-2	NA	TRBJ2-1	CASSQGPGSQSGFF	TGTGCCAGCAGCCAGGGACCCGGGTCCCAATCCGGGTTCTTC
TRBD1	TRBV6-5	NA	TRBJ2-7	CASIIGGSVHEQYF	TGTGCCAGCATTATAGGGGGCTCCGTCCACGAGCAGTACTTC
NA	TRBV6-5	once	TRBJ1-1	CASRPQGTEAFF	TGTGCCAGCAGGCCCCAGGGTACTGAAGCTTTCTTT
TRBD2	TRBV6-5	NA	TRBJ2-7	CASTSGGAGYEQYF	TGTGCCAGCACCAGCGGGGGGGCCGGATACGAGCAGTACTTC
TRBD2	TRBV5-4	NA	TRBJ2-5	CASSPLAGADQETQYF	TGTGCCAGCAGCCCATTAGCGGGAGCGGACCAAGAGACCCAGTACTTC
NA	TRBV14	NA	TRBJ1-1	CASSQQIGSRAFF	TGTGCCAGCAGCCAACAGATCGGCTCGCGGGCTTTCTTT
TRBD1	TRBV5-1	NA	TRBJ2-5	CASSREGQGAETQYF	TGCGCCAGCAGTCGAGAGGGACAGGGGGCGGAGACCCAGTACTTC
NA	TRBV7-9	NA	TRBJ2-3	CASSLATDTQYF	TGTGCCAGCAGCTTAGCCACAGATACGCAGTATTTT
NA	TRBV19	few	TRBJ2-3	CASSQRGPTDTQYF	TGTGCCAGTAGTCAGAGGGGACCCACAGATACGCAGTATTTT
NA	TRBV3-1/TRBV3-2	NA	TRBJ1-2	CASSQDPRFTPGNYGYTF	TGTGCCAGCAGCCAAGATCCGAGATTCACCCCCGGGAACTATGGCTACACCTTC
NA	TRBV2	few	TRBJ1-6	CASRTSSYNSPLHF	TGTGCCAGCAGGACGAGCTCCTATAATTCACCCCTCCACTTT
TRBD2	TRBV2	once	TRBJ2-2	CASSVSGGQNTGELFF	TGTGCCAGCAGTGTGTCGGGGGGGCAAAACACCGGGGAGCTGTTTTTT
TRBD2	TRBV9	NA	TRBJ2-5	CASSAGLAGGETQYF	TGTGCCAGCAGCGCAGGACTAGCGGGAGGAGAGACCCAGTACTTC
NA	TRBV30	NA	TRBJ2-4	CAWKGQGTDIQYF	TGTGCCTGGAAAGGGCAGGGTACGGACATTCAGTACTTC
NA	TRBV27	NA	TRBJ2-1	CASSLRGVAHEQFF	TGTGCCAGCAGTTTAAGGGGTGTGGCGCACGAGCAGTTCTTC
TRBD1	TRBV19	NA	TRBJ1-5	CASPRQGAVGNQPQHF	TGTGCCAGCCCCCGACAGGGGGCGGTTGGCAATCAGCCCCAGCATTTT
TRBD1	TRBV27	NA	TRBJ1-5	CASSSGTGGGREPQHF	TGTGCCAGCAGTTCTGGGACAGGGGGAGGTAGGGAGCCCCAGCATTTT
TRBD1	TRBV6-5	NA	TRBJ1-2	CASGFRGLDQRYGYTF	TGTGCCAGCGGTTTCAGGGGGTTAGACCAACGCTATGGCTACACCTTC
NA	TRBV6-5	NA	TRBJ1-2	CASSPGNYGYTF	TGTGCCAGCAGCCCCGGGAACTATGGCTACACCTTC
TRBD2	TRBV11-2	NA	TRBJ2-7	CASSFTSGSSYEQYF	TGTGCCAGCAGTTTTACTAGCGGTAGCTCCTACGAGCAGTACTTC
TRBD2	TRBV27	NA	TRBJ2-5	CASSLRELAGGPETQYF	TGTGCCAGCAGTTTAAGGGAACTAGCGGGGGGGCCGGAGACCCAGTACTTC
NA	TRBV9	NA	TRBJ2-3	CASSVLSSTDTQYF	TGTGCCAGCAGCGTATTGTCTAGCACAGATACGCAGTATTTT
NA	TRBV6-5	NA	TRBJ2-7	CASKRDSSRYEQYF	TGTGCCAGCAAACGGGACTCTTCGCGTTACGAGCAGTACTTC
NA	TRBV6-2/TRBV6-3	few	TRBJ2-7	CASSYGWGREYEQYF	TGTGCCAGCAGTTACGGTTGGGGGCGGGAGTACGAGCAGTACTTC
NA	TRBV7-2	NA	TRBJ2-1	CASSLTGTLYNEQFF	TGTGCCAGCAGCTTAACCGGGACTCTCTACAATGAGCAGTTCTTC
TRBD1	TRBV5-4	NA	TRBJ1-1	CASSLGQATEAFF	TGTGCCAGCAGCTTAGGACAGGCCACTGAAGCTTTCTTT
NA	TRBV19	NA	TRBJ2-3	CASRARGGGDTQYF	TGTGCCAGTAGGGCACGAGGGGGAGGGGATACGCAGTATTTT
NA	TRBV10-3	NA	TRBJ2-1	CAITTNEQFF	TGTGCCATCACGACAAATGAGCAGTTCTTC
NA	TRBV20-1	NA	TRBJ1-3	CSASNQGNTIYF	TGCAGTGCTAGTAATCAGGGAAACACCATATATTTT
NA	TRBV6-5	NA	TRBJ1-6	CASSSEINSYNSPLHF	TGTGCCAGCAGTTCCGAAATCAACTCCTATAATTCACCCCTCCACTTT
NA	TRBV4-3	NA	TRBJ2-6	CASSQGTAVLTF	TGCGCCAGCAGCCAAGGGACTGCCGTCCTGACTTTC
NA	TRBV30	once	TRBJ1-3	CAWSPTSSGNTIYF	TGTGCCTGGAGTCCTACTAGCTCTGGAAACACCATATATTTT
NA	TRBV28	once	TRBJ1-5	CASSSPTGENQPQHF	TGTGCCAGCAGTAGCCCCACGGGGGAGAATCAGCCCCAGCATTTT
NA	TRBV6-5	NA	TRBJ2-2	CASRVAGTSTGELFF	TGTGCCAGCAGGGTTGCCGGGACTTCTACCGGGGAGCTGTTTTTT
TRBD2	TRBV6-2/TRBV6-3	NA	TRBJ2-6	CASSLHDGRAGANVLTF	TGTGCCAGCAGTCTCCACGACGGGAGGGCTGGGGCCAACGTCCTGACTTTC
TRBD1	TRBV7-8	NA	TRBJ1-6	CASSSGQGASRSPLHF	TGTGCCAGCAGCTCGGGACAGGGGGCATCACGGTCACCCCTCCACTTT
NA	TRBV30	NA	TRBJ2-5	CAWGRGAQGGETQYF	TGTGCCTGGGGCCGAGGGGCGCAGGGAGGAGAGACCCAGTACTTC
NA	TRBV19	NA	TRBJ2-1	CASSVAPGTFNEQFF	TGTGCCAGTAGTGTAGCCCCCGGGACCTTCAATGAGCAGTTCTTC
TRBD1	TRBV19	few	TRBJ2-7	CASSPGQVPYEQYF	TGTGCCAGTAGTCCTGGACAGGTCCCCTACGAGCAGTACTTC
TRBD2	TRBV5-4	once	TRBJ2-1	CASSSASGGANEQFF	TGTGCCAGCAGCAGTGCTAGCGGGGGGGCCAATGAGCAGTTCTTC
NA	TRBV10-3	NA	TRBJ2-1	CAIRIRVGEQFF	TGTGCCATCAGGATACGCGTGGGTGAGCAGTTCTTC
TRBD2	TRBV5-4	NA	TRBJ2-2	CASSSPTSGHTGELFF	TGTGCCAGCAGCTCGCCGACTAGCGGGCACACCGGGGAGCTGTTTTTT
NA	TRBV27	NA	TRBJ2-5	CASSSTTQETQYF	TGTGCCAGCAGTTCAACTACCCAAGAGACCCAGTACTTC
NA	TRBV6-5	NA	TRBJ2-6	CASALGGANVLTF	TGTGCCAGCGCCTTGGGTGGGGCCAACGTCCTGACTTTC
TRBD1	TRBV5-1	NA	TRBJ1-4	CASSTGQAATNEKLFF	TGCGCCAGCAGCACGGGACAGGCAGCAACTAATGAAAAACTGTTTTTT
TRBD1	TRBV2	NA	TRBJ2-7	CASSGGDSSYEQYF	TGTGCCAGCAGTGGAGGGGACAGCTCCTACGAGCAGTACTTC
NA	TRBV24-1	NA	TRBJ2-1	CATSGSGLSEQFF	TGTGCCACCAGTGGCTCCGGCCTGAGTGAGCAGTTCTTC
TRBD2	TRBV3-1/TRBV3-2	few	TRBJ2-7	CASSLSGTSGVEQYF	TGTGCCAGCAGCCTTTCCGGGACTAGCGGTGTAGAGCAGTACTTC
TRBD1	TRBV3-1/TRBV3-2	NA	TRBJ1-2	CASSQAFRDRANYGYTF	TGTGCCAGCAGCCAAGCATTCCGGGACAGAGCTAACTATGGCTACACCTTC
NA	TRBV6-2/TRBV6-3	few	TRBJ2-3	CASSYGGHTDTQYF	TGTGCCAGCAGTTACGGGGGACATACAGATACGCAGTATTTT
NA	TRBV7-3	once	TRBJ2-1	CASSSPTFNEQFF	TGTGCCAGCAGCTCCCCGACTTTCAATGAGCAGTTCTTC
TRBD2	TRBV4-3	few	TRBJ2-3	CASSQEVEWLAGDTNTDTQYF	TGCGCCAGCAGCCAAGAGGTAGAGTGGCTAGCGGGAGATACTAACACAGATACGCAGTATTTT
TRBD1	TRBV5-1	NA	TRBJ2-6	CASSLGTGLVGANVLTF	TGCGCCAGCAGCCTTGGGACAGGGCTTGTGGGGGCCAACGTCCTGACTTTC